What follows is one T cell receptor beta chain and its context. The antigen this receptor binds is unknown. No clone much larger than this one lies a single base away; base qualities are absent. Between the V and J ends, shortened by 0 bases and 2 bases respectively, the junction contains 9 bases. The germline V gene gives CDR1 as SGDLS and CDR2 as YYNGEE. The CDR3 contains 15 residues, cysteine and phenylalanine counted. The only DNA kept is the CDR3, 45 bases in frame from the first base. The library came from the immunoSEQ multiplex PCR assay. TCRdb mirrors the immuneACCESS table, restricted to in-frame sequences. Some clones are absent from its copies; in checked studies, under half trace to an unresolved V gene, and the reason for the others is unknown. Across this sample there are more than 90,000 clones, with 90% to 97% seen only once. 0.2% to 0.25% of the sample is held by the ten biggest clonotypes.

The data originate from a study of technical replicates of blood from several donors (dated by TCRdb to between 2016 and 2019). The sequence was collected from a human donor in good health. The sequence joins TRBV9 to TRBJ1-3; a weak D assignment points to TRBD1 (5 bases agree). Material: T cells isolated from PBMCs. CDR3 protein: CASSVGPGTGNTIYF. The sequenced DNA is TGTGCCAGCAGCGTAGGGCCAGGGACTGGAAACACCATATATTTT.